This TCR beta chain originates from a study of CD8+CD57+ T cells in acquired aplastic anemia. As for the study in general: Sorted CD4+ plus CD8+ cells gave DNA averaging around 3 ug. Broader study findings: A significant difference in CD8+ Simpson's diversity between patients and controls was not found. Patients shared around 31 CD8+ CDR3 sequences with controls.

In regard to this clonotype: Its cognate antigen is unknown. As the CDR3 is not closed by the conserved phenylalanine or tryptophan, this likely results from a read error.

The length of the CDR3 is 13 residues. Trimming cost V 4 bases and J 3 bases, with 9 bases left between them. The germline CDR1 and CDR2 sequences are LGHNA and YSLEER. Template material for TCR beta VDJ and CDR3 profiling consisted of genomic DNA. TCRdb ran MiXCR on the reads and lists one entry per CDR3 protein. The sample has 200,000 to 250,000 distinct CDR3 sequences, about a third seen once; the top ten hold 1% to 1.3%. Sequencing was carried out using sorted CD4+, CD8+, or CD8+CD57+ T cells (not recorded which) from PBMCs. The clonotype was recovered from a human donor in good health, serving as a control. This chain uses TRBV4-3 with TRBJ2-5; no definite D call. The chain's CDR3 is CASSRNEKETQYL. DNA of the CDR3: TGCGCCAGCAGCCGGAACGAAAAAGAGACCCAGTACCTC.